These T cell receptor beta chains were read from a single sample in a study of PD-1 blockade in classical Hodgkin lymphoma. The repertoire was sequenced with immunoSEQ multiplex PCR; TCRdb's copy has only in-frame clones and lacks some. This sample has about 11,000 clones, with roughly three quarters found just once. This sample comprised peripheral blood mononuclear cells (PBMCs), obtained at baseline. These TCRs come from a human donor with classical Hodgkin lymphoma. CDR3s include the opening cysteine and the closing phenylalanine or tryptophan. D genes are given only for firm matches. Size values are once, few and many counts, or a class for expanded clones, and some rows have none.

d_gene,abundance,j_gene,v_gene,CDR3nt,CDR3aa
TRBD2,.,TRBJ2-1,TRBV7-8,TGTGCCAGCAGCAAGACTAGCGGGTCCTACAATGAGCAGTTCTTC,CASSKTSGSYNEQFF
TRBD1,few,TRBJ2-1,TRBV5-1,TGCGCCAGCAGCTCCGGGACAGGGAGTTTCAATGAGCAGTTCTTC,CASSSGTGSFNEQFF
.,.,TRBJ2-2,TRBV11-2,TGTGCCAGCAGCTCTCCACCTGGGGAGGCGATCGGGGAGCTGTTTTTT,CASSSPPGEAIGELFF
TRBD2,.,TRBJ2-5,TRBV5-1,TGCGCCAGCAGCAAGCAACGACTAGCGGGAGATGGGGAGACCCAGTACTTC,CASSKQRLAGDGETQYF
TRBD1,.,TRBJ2-5,TRBV19,TGTGCCAGTAGTATCCCGGAAGGGGGCTTAGAGACCCAGTACTTC,CASSIPEGGLETQYF
TRBD1,.,TRBJ1-5,TRBV28,TGTGCCAGCAGTTACGGACAGGGTCCACAGCCCCAGCATTTT,CASSYGQGPQPQHF
.,.,TRBJ2-5,TRBV25-1,TGTGCCAGCAGTGAAGGGCCGGTAGGGACCCAGTACTTC,CASSEGPVGTQYF
TRBD1,.,TRBJ2-7,TRBV4-1,TGCGCCAGCAGCCGAGGGACAGTTAACTCCTACGAGCAGTACTTC,CASSRGTVNSYEQYF
.,.,TRBJ1-1,TRBV6-1,TGTGCCAGCTCATATGATATTGCTTTCTTT,CASSYDIAFF
TRBD2,.,TRBJ2-1,TRBV28,TGTGCCGCGGGGGTAAGCTCCTACAATGAGCAGTTCTTC,CAAGVSSYNEQFF
.,.,TRBJ2-1,TRBV5-5,TGTGCCAGCAGTCAGCTAGGTCCGGGCCCCTACAATGAGCAGTTCTTC,CASSQLGPGPYNEQFF
TRBD2,.,TRBJ2-7,TRBV10-1,TGCGCCAGCAGTGGGACTAGCGCTTTGTACGAGCAGTACTTC,CASSGTSALYEQYF
TRBD2,.,TRBJ2-4,TRBV18,TGTGCCAGCTCACCACGGGCTAGCGGGAGTAGTATATCAAAAAACATTCAGTACTTC,CASSPRASGSSISKNIQYF
TRBD2,few,TRBJ2-3,TRBV27,TGTGCCAGCAGTTTTTCGGCGGGAGCAGATACGCAGTATTTT,CASSFSAGADTQYF
.,.,TRBJ1-5,TRBV9,TGTGCCAGCAGCGCTGGGACGGGGAATAGCAATCAGCCCCAGCATTTT,CASSAGTGNSNQPQHF
TRBD2,.,TRBJ2-1,TRBV5-1,TGCGCCAGCAGCTCCCAAGCGGGAGGACGTAATGAGCAGTTCTTC,CASSSQAGGRNEQFF
TRBD2,few,TRBJ2-2,TRBV18,TGTGCCAGCTCACGGAATCCGAGCGGGGCCGGGGAGCTGTTTTTT,CASSRNPSGAGELFF
.,.,TRBJ2-7,TRBV5-1,TGCGCCAGCAGCGTCAGGGAATTGGGCTCCTACGAGCAGTACTTC,CASSVRELGSYEQYF
.,.,TRBJ2-2,TRBV19,TGTGCCAGTAGTATAGTTCGAGCCGGGGAGCTGTTTTTT,CASSIVRAGELFF